These 10 T cell receptor beta chains were all obtained from the same sample, sequenced in a study of human T cells and chemical hapten exposure. The study extracted total RNA from unfractionated whole blood. For the library, individual cDNA molecules each received unique molecular identifiers. TCRdb passed the reads through MiXCR, listing each CDR3 protein once. The sample lists about 120,000 distinct CDR3 sequences, less than 10% occurring once. The sequenced material came from whole blood. The receptors originated from a human donor in good health. Some clones in this sample may be carry-over from other donors' samples.

The chain is built from TRBV5-6 and TRBJ2-7, with D uncertain. The CDR3 runs to 14 residues. V was cut by 0 bases and J by 2 bases, with 9 bases left in between. Germline V lookup: CDR1 SGHDT, CDR2 YYEEEE. The CDR3 region is CASSLGRPTYEQYF. The CDR3, as DNA: TGTGCCAGCAGCTTGGGAAGGCCCACCTACGAGCAGTACTTC.

This sequence joins TRBV25-1 and TRBJ2-7; D gene uncertain. The CDR3 loop spans 15 amino acids. The ends were cut back, 6 bases at V and 0 bases at J, with 15 bases in the middle. Germline V gives CDR1 MGHDK, CDR2 SYGVNS. The DNA of the CDR3 is TGTGCCAGCAGGTCCCCCAGACACAGCTCCTACGAGCAGTACTTC. As protein: CASRSPRHSSYEQYF.

Many counts were recorded for this clonotype. The CDR3, as DNA: TGTGCCAGCAGTCTTTCAGGGAACTACGGGGAGCTGTTTTTT. This translates into CASSLSGNYGELFF. The chain links TRBV12-3 or TRBV12-4 to TRBJ2-2, with a possible D match to TRBD1 (5 bases). The CDR3 contains 14 residues. Trimming pared 5 bases from V and 7 bases from J, leaving 14 bases between.

This clonotype was seen at least ten times. The rearrangement joins TRBV7-9 to TRBJ1-1; weak D call: TRBD1 (5 bases). Looked up from germline, CDR1 is SEHNR and CDR2 is FQNEAQ (reference sequence). The CDR3 consists of 13 residues. The ends were cut back, 4 bases at V and 1 base at J, with 7 bases in the middle. In nucleotides, the CDR3 is TGTGCCAGCAGCTCACAGGAGAACACTGAAGCTTTCTTT. It encodes CASSSQENTEAFF.

This clonotype has only a few counts. This chain links TRBV12-3 or TRBV12-4 with TRBJ1-2; TRBD1 agrees at 7 bases. The CDR3 length is 13 residues. Trimming cost V 6 bases and J 6 bases; bases outside gene matches: 7. The DNA of the CDR3 is TGTGCCAGCAGAGCGACAGGGAAAGATGGCTACACCTTC. It encodes CASRATGKDGYTF.

This clonotype was detected only a few times. The V call is TRBV10-3, the J call TRBJ2-7; D remains unclear. V dropped 0 bases and J dropped 3 bases, with 9 bases sitting between them. CDR3 length equals 14 residues. Germline V lookup: CDR1 ENHRY, CDR2 SYGVKD. This chain's CDR3 is CAISESQDRYEQYF. The CDR3 nucleotides read TGTGCCATCAGTGAGTCCCAGGATCGCTACGAGCAGTACTTC.

This clonotype turned up a few times. The chain couples TRBV2 to TRBJ2-5; 10 positions match TRBD1. With V trimmed by 6 bases and J by 5 bases, 3 bases remained unmatched. This CDR3 has 13 residues. Germline CDR1 is SNHLY and CDR2 is FYNNEI. CDR3 amino acids: CASRDRGTETQYF. The DNA for the CDR3 is TGTGCCAGCAGGGACAGGGGGACGGAGACCCAGTACTTC.

This clonotype was seen ten or more times. V and J are TRBV6-6 and TRBJ1-6; 9 positions agree with TRBD1. The CDR3 totals 16 residues. Trimming at V came to 2 bases and at J to 9 bases, leaving 8 bases not matched to a gene. Per the germline V gene, CDR1 is MNHNY and CDR2 is SVGAGI (reference sequence). The DNA of the CDR3 is TGTGCCAGCAGTTACCCCCCGGACAGGGGCAGTTCACCCCTCCACTTT. This translates into CASSYPPDRGSSPLHF.

This sequence joins TRBV12-5 and TRBJ2-1; TRBD2 agrees at 11 bases. This CDR3 spans 16 amino acids. Germline CDR1 LGHNT, CDR2 FRNRAP. V shed 6 bases, J shed 8 bases, and the junction held 12 bases outside the gene matches. CDR3 sequence: CASGRVGLAGTHEQFF. The DNA for the CDR3 is TGTGCTAGTGGCCGAGTCGGACTAGCGGGTACCCATGAGCAGTTCTTC. Supplemented by reference TRBV12-5 and TRBJ2-1, the full variable domain reads DARVTQTPRHKVTEMGQEVTMRCQPILGHNTVFWYRQTMMQGLELLAYFRNRAPLDDSGMPKDRFSAEMPDATLATLKIQPSEPRDSAVYFCASGRVGLAGTHEQFFGPGTRLTVL.

V is TRBV12-3 or TRBV12-4 and J is TRBJ1-2; 10 bases are shared with TRBD1. This CDR3 comprises 17 residues. V shed 3 bases and J 4 bases; nucleotides not matched to a gene: 11. CDR3 DNA sequence: TGTGCCAGCAGTTTCTGGACAGGGGGAAGGGGGACCTATGGCTACACCTTC. This encodes CASSFWTGGRGTYGYTF.